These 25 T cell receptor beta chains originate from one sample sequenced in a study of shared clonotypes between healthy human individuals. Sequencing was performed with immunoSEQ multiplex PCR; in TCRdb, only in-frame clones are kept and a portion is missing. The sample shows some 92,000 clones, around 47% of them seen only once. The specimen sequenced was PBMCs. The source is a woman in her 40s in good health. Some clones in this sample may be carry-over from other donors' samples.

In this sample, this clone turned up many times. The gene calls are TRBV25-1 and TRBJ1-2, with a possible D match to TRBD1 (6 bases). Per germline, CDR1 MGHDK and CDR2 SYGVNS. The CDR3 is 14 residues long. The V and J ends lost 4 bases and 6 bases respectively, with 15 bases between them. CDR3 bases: TGTGCCAGCAGTGCCCCGACTCGGGGGCATGGCTACACCTTC. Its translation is CASSAPTRGHGYTF.

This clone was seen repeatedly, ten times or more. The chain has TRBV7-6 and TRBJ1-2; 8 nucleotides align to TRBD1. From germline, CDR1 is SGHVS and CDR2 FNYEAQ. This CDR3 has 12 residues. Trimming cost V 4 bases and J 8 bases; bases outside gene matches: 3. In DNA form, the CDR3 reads TGTGCCAGCAGCTCGACAGGGGAAGGCTACACCTTC. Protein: CASSSTGEGYTF.

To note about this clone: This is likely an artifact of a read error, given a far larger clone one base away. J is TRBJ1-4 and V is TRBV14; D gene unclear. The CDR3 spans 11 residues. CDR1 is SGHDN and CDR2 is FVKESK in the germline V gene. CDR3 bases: TGTGCCAGTGGACGAAATGAAAGACTGTTTTTT. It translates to CASGRNERLFF.

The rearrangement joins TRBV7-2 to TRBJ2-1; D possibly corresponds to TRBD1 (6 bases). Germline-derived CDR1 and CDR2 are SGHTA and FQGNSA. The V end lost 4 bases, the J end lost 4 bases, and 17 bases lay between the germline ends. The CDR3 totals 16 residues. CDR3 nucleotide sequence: TGTGCCAGCAGCTCCAACAGGGCAGGGGATTACAATGAGCAGTTCTTC. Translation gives CASSSNRAGDYNEQFF.

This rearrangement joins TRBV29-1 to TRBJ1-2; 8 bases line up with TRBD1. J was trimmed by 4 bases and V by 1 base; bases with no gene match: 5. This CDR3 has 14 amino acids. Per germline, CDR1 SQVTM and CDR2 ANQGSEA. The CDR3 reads CSVEGGQALYGYTF. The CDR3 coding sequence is TGCAGCGTTGAAGGGGGACAGGCGCTCTATGGCTACACCTTC. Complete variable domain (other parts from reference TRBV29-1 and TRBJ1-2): SAVISQKPSRDICQRGTSLTIQCQVDSQVTMMFWYRQQPGQSLTLIATANQGSEATYESGFVIDKFPISRPNLTFSTLTVSNMSPEDSSIYLCSVEGGQALYGYTFGSGTRLTVV.

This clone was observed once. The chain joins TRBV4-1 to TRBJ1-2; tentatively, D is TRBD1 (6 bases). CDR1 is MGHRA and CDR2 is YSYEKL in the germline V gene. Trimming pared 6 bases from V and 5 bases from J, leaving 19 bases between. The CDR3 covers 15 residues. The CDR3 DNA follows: TGCGCCAGCAGGGGGGCTGAGGGGGGGGGTTATGGCTACACCTTC. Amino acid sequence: CASRGAEGGGYGYTF.

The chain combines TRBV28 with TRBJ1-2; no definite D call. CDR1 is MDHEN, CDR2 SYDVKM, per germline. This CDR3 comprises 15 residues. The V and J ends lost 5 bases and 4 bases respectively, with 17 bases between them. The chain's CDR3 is CASSLPRKAGYGYTF. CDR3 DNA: TGTGCCAGCAGTCTCCCCAGAAAGGCTGGCTATGGCTACACCTTC.

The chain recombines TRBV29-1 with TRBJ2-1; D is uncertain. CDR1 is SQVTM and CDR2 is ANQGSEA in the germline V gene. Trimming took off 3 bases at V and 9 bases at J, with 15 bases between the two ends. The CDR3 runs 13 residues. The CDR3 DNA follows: TGCAGCGTTGAGAGGAATCCTGCGAGTGAGCAGTTCTTC. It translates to CSVERNPASEQFF.

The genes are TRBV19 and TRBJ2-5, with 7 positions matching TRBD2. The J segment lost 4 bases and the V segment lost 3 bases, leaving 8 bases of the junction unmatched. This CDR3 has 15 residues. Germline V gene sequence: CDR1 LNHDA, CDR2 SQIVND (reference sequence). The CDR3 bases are TGTGCCAGTAGTATGGGGCAGGGCGGGGGAGAGACCCAGTACTTC. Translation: CASSMGQGGGETQYF.

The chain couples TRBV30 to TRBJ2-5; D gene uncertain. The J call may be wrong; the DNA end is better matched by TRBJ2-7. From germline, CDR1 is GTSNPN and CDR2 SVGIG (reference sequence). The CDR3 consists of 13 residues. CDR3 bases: TGTGCCTGGAGTGTTTCACAAGCCTACGAGCAGTACTTC. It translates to CAWSVSQAYEQYF.

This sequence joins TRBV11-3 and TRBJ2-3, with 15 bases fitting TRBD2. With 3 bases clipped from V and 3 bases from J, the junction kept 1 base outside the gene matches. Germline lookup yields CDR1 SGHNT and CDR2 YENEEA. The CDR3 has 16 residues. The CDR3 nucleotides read TGTGCCAGCAGCTTTGGGACTAGCGGGAGGACAGATACGCAGTATTTT. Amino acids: CASSFGTSGRTDTQYF.

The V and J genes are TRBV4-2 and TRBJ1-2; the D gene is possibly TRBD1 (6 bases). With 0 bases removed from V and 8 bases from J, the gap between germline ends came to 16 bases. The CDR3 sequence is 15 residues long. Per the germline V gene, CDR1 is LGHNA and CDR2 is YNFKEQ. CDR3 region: CASSQDPAGAGGYTF. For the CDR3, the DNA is TGTGCCAGCAGCCAAGATCCGGCAGGGGCTGGGGGCTACACCTTC.

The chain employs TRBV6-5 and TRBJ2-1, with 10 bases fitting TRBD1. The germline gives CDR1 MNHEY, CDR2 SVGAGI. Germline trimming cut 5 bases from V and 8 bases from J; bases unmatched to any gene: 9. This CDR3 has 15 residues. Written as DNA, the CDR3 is TGTGCCAGCAGTCTAGACAGGGGGCAAGGGGATGAGCAGTTCTTC. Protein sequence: CASSLDRGQGDEQFF.

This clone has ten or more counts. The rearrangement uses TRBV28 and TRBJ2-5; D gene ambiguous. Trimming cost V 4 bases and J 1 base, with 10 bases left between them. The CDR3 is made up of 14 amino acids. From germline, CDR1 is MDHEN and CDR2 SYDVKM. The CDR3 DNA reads TGTGCCAGCAGTTCTACAGTTTCCCAAGAGACCCAGTACTTC. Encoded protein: CASSSTVSQETQYF.

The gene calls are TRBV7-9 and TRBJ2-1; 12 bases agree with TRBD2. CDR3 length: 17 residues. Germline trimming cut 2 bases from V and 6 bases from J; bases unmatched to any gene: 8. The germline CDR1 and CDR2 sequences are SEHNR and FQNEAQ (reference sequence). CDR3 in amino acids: CASSLFPTLAGGNEQFF. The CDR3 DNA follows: TGTGCCAGCAGCTTATTCCCCACACTAGCGGGAGGCAATGAGCAGTTCTTC.

CDR3 sequence reads: CASSFGGSGTDTQYF. The CDR3 DNA follows: TGTGCCAGCAGCTTCGGCGGGAGCGGCACAGATACGCAGTATTTT. The rearrangement uses TRBV7-9 and TRBJ2-3, with 7 bases that match TRBD2. The length of the CDR3 is 15 residues. Germline trimming cut 3 bases from V and 1 base from J; bases unmatched to any gene: 4. Germline V gene lookup returns CDR1 SEHNR and CDR2 FQNEAQ (reference sequence).

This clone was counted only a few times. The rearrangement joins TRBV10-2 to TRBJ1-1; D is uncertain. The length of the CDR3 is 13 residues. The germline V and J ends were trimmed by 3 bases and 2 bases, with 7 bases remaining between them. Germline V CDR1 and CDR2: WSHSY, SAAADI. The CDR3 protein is CASSEYQNTEAFF. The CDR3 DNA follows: TGCGCCAGCAGTGAATACCAAAACACTGAAGCTTTCTTT.

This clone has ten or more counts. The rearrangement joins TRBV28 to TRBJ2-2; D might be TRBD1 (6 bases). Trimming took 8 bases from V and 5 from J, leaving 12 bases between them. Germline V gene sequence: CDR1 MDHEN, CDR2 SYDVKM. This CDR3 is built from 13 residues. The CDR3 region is CASGKTGTGELFF. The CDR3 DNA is TGTGCCAGCGGAAAAACAGGGACCGGGGAGCTGTTTTTT.

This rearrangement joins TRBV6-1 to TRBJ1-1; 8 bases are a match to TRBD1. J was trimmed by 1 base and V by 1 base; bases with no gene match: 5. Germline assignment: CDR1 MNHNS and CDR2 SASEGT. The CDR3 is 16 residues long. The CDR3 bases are TGTGCCAGCAGTGAAGACGAAGGACAGGGGAACACTGAAGCTTTCTTT. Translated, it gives CASSEDEGQGNTEAFF.

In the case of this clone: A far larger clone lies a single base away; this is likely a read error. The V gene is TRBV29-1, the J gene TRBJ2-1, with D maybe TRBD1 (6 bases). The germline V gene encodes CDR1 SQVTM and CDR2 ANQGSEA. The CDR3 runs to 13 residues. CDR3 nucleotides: TGCGGCGCAAGGGGGTTTTCCTACAATGAGCAGTTCTTC. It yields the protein CGARGFSYNEQFF.

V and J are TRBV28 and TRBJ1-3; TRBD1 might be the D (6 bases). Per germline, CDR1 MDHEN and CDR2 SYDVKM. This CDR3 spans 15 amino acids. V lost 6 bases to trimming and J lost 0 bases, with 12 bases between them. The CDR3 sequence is CASSRDTRSGNTIYF. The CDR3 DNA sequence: TGTGCCAGCAGCCGGGACACCCGCTCTGGAAACACCATATATTTT.

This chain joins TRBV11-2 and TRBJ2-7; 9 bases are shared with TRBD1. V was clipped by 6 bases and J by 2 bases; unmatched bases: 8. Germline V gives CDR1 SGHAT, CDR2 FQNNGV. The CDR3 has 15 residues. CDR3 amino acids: CASRDSGTGPYEQYF. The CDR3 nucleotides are TGTGCCAGCAGGGACTCCGGGACAGGGCCCTACGAGCAGTACTTC.

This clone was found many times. The CDR3 DNA reads TGTGCCAGCAGTCCCAAGGGGGACCAAGAGACCCAGTACTTC. It yields the protein CASSPKGDQETQYF. The rearrangement uses TRBV28 and TRBJ2-5; tentative D call: TRBD1 (6 bases). In germline, CDR1 is MDHEN, CDR2 SYDVKM. V was trimmed by 5 bases and J by 0 bases, leaving 10 bases between them. The CDR3 has 14 amino acids.

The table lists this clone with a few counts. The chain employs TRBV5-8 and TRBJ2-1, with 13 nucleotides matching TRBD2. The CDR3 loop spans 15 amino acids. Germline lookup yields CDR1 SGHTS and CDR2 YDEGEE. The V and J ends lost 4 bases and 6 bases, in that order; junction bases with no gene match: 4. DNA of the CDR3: TGTGCCAGCAGCCTCGGACTAGCGGGGGTCAATGAGCAGTTCTTC. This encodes CASSLGLAGVNEQFF.

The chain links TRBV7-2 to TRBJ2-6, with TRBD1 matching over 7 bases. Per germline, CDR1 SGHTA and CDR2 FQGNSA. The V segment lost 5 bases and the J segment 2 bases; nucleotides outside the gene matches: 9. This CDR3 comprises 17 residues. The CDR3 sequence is CASSPRTGVAGANVLTF. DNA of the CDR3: TGTGCCAGCAGCCCCAGGACAGGTGTCGCTGGGGCCAACGTCCTGACTTTC.